Each of the 9 T cell receptor beta chains below was sequenced from the same sample in a study of T cell repertoires in cytomegalovirus infection. TCRdb used MiXCR to reprocess the reads, holding one entry per CDR3 protein. The sample holds 310,000 or so distinct CDR3 sequences; 9.6% are singletons and the top ten take less than 3%. The sample comprised PBMCs. The receptors stem from a human donor in good health (CMV status not recorded). Some clones in this sample may be carry-over from other donors' samples.

This clonotype was found many times. The V gene is TRBV28, the J gene TRBJ1-5, with TRBD1 matching over 9 bases. V dropped 8 bases and J dropped 2; count of bases not matched to a gene: 7. Germline values: CDR1 MDHEN, CDR2 SYDVKM. The CDR3 covers 15 residues. The CDR3 region has the DNA TGTGCCAGCGGACAGGGGAGGAGAGGCAATCAGCCCCAGCATTTT. Translating gives CASGQGRRGNQPQHF.

This chain connects TRBV6-5 to TRBJ1-4, with D possibly TRBD1 on 6 matching bases. CDR1 MNHEY and CDR2 SVGAGI come from the germline V gene. The V end lost 0 bases, the J end lost 10 bases, and 15 bases lay between the germline ends. The CDR3 contains 15 residues. The CDR3 spells CASSYSGTRVGKLFF. In DNA form, the CDR3 reads TGTGCCAGCAGTTACTCTGGGACAAGGGTTGGAAAACTGTTTTTT.

This clonotype appeared a few times. CDR3 sequence: CSARGQTKRAYNEQFF. The CDR3 DNA follows: TGCAGTGCTAGGGGGCAAACGAAAAGGGCTTACAATGAGCAGTTCTTC. The chain couples TRBV20-1 to TRBJ2-1; D is possibly TRBD1 (5 bases). The V and J ends lost 3 bases and 4 bases respectively, with 19 bases between them. CDR1 and CDR2 (germline): DFQATT, SNEGSKA (reference sequence). This CDR3 has 16 residues.

The CDR3 spells CASSLPRVGHPQHF. CDR3 DNA sequence: TGTGCCAGCAGCTTACCGCGGGTAGGACATCCCCAGCATTTT. The chain recombines TRBV7-2 with TRBJ1-5; weak D call: TRBD1 (5 bases). The ends were cut back, 2 bases at V and 10 bases at J, with 15 bases in the middle. The CDR3 has 14 amino acids. Germline CDR1 is SGHTA and CDR2 is FQGNSA.

This clonotype was counted at least ten times. The rearrangement uses TRBV7-2 and TRBJ2-4; a weak D match, TRBD2 (6 bases). Per germline, CDR1 SGHTA and CDR2 FQGNSA. This CDR3 has 14 residues. The germline V and J ends were trimmed by 4 bases and 0 bases, with 7 bases remaining between them. CDR3 sequence (DNA): TGTGCCAGCAGCTCGGGACTAGCCAAAAACATTCAGTACTTC. Its protein is CASSSGLAKNIQYF. The complete variable domain, with remaining parts taken from reference TRBV7-2 and TRBJ2-4, reads GAGVSQSPSNKVTEKGKDVELRCDPISGHTALYWYRQSLGQGLEFLIYFQGNSAPDKSGLPSDRFSAERTGGSVSTLTIQRTQQEDSAVYLCASSSGLAKNIQYFGAGTRLSVL.

This clonotype was seen many times. The rearrangement joins TRBV7-8 to TRBJ1-2; D call uncertain. V dropped 1 base and J dropped 3 bases, with 6 bases sitting between them. This CDR3 region has 13 residues. Per the germline V gene, CDR1 is SGHVS and CDR2 is FQNEAQ. The CDR3 DNA follows: TGTGCCAGCAGCTTAGGAGAGGACTATGGCTACACCTTC. This sequence encodes CASSLGEDYGYTF.

This clonotype was recorded a few times. J is TRBJ2-5 and V is TRBV25-1; perhaps TRBD1 as D (6 bases). CDR1 MGHDK and CDR2 SYGVNS come from the germline V gene. This CDR3 region has 11 residues. The V end was cut by 6 bases, the J end by 5 bases, with 7 bases between. The CDR3 is CASRQGETQYF. As DNA, the CDR3 is TGTGCCAGCAGACAGGGTGAGACCCAGTACTTC.

The chain couples TRBV5-6 to TRBJ2-7; D possibly corresponds to TRBD1 (7 bases). The V and J ends lost 0 bases and 2 bases respectively, with 9 bases between them. The CDR3 covers 14 residues. Germline V gives CDR1 SGHDT, CDR2 YYEEEE. The CDR3 is CASSLVRGAYEQYF. The CDR3 DNA reads TGTGCCAGCAGCTTGGTCAGGGGGGCCTACGAGCAGTACTTC.

This clonotype was seen at least ten times. The CDR3 sequence: CASGPFAGGSGETQYF. CDR3 DNA: TGTGCCAGCGGCCCTTTCGCGGGGGGCTCCGGGGAGACCCAGTACTTC. The gene calls are TRBV7-2 and TRBJ2-5; 8 bases are a match to TRBD2. The CDR3 is 16 amino acids. From germline, CDR1 is SGHTA and CDR2 FQGNSA. The J segment lost 5 bases and the V segment lost 8 bases, leaving 16 bases of the junction unmatched.